One sample yielded the 21 T cell receptor beta chains listed below, sequenced in a study of technical replicates of blood from several donors. Generated by immunoSEQ multiplex PCR, the TCRdb table keeps only in-frame clones and is missing some. This sample has approximately 60,000 clones; about 83% occur once, and the top ten carry 4.5% to 6.5%. Sequenced material: PBMCs. All receptors derive from a human donor in good health. Some clones in this sample may be carry-over from other donors' samples.

The chain employs TRBV4-3 and TRBJ1-2; D perhaps matches TRBD1 (6 bases). Germline values: CDR1 LGHNA, CDR2 YSLEER. The CDR3 is 15 amino acids. V lost 0 bases to trimming and J lost 4 bases, with 12 bases between them. CDR3 region: CASSQDRGGSYGYTF. CDR3 in DNA: TGCGCCAGCAGCCAAGATCGTGGGGGCAGCTATGGCTACACCTTC.

The CDR3 protein is CASRYGGMNTEAFF. In DNA form, the CDR3 reads TGTGCCAGCAGGTACGGGGGGATGAACACTGAAGCTTTCTTT. The chain links TRBV5-4 to TRBJ1-1; D perhaps matches TRBD1 (5 bases). Germline assignment: CDR1 SGHNT and CDR2 YYREEE (reference sequence). The CDR3 is 14 amino acids. V lost 5 bases, J lost 0 bases, and 11 bases lay in between.

This clone was found a few times. CDR3 amino acids: CAIQPRETDTQYF. The CDR3 DNA reads as TGTGCCATACAACCCCGGGAGACAGATACGCAGTATTTT. This chain links TRBV6-1 with TRBJ2-3; D is possibly TRBD2 (6 bases). This CDR3 has 13 amino acids. The germline V and J ends were trimmed by 10 bases and 3 bases, with 14 bases remaining between them. Germline V gene data show CDR1 as MNHNS and CDR2 as SASEGT.

Here the CDR3 DNA reads TGTGCCAGTAGTGACAGGGAGAATAATTCACCCCTCCACTTT. It yields the protein CASSDRENNSPLHF. The chain employs TRBV19 and TRBJ1-6; 7 nucleotides line up with TRBD1. The trim removed 5 bases at V and 5 bases at J, leaving 3 bases unmatched. Germline-derived CDR1 and CDR2 are LNHDA and SQIVND (reference sequence). The CDR3 length is 14 residues.

The CDR3 DNA is TGTGCCAGCAGCGCCGACAGGGTGGAGGGCTACACCTTC. It encodes CASSADRVEGYTF. V is TRBV11-2 and J is TRBJ1-2; TRBD1 matches 7 bases. This CDR3 is 13 amino acids long. The germline V gene encodes CDR1 SGHAT and CDR2 FQNNGV. Unmatched junction bases numbered 8, after V lost 5 bases and J lost 8 bases. Supplemented by reference TRBV11-2 and TRBJ1-2, the full variable domain reads EAGVAQSPRYKIIEKRQSVAFWCNPISGHATLYWYQQILGQGPKLLIQFQNNGVVDDSQLPKDRFSAERLKGVDSTLKIQPAKLEDSAVYLCASSADRVEGYTFGSGTRLTVV.

The chain joins TRBV7-9 to TRBJ2-5, with 7 bases that match TRBD1. V was pared by 0 bases and J by 5 bases, with 6 bases of the junction left unmatched. CDR1 is SEHNR and CDR2 is FQNEAQ in the germline V gene (reference sequence). There are 15 residues in the CDR3. As DNA, the CDR3 is TGTGCCAGCAGCTTAGCACGAGGGGGCGCCGAGACCCAGTACTTC. Translation: CASSLARGGAETQYF.

The chain carries TRBV4-3 and TRBJ2-7; TRBD1 matches at 9 bases. Germline-derived CDR1 and CDR2 are LGHNA and YSLEER. The length of the CDR3 is 14 residues. V lost 0 bases to trimming and J lost 3 bases; unmatched junction nucleotides: 0. DNA of the CDR3: TGCGCCAGCAGCCAAGAGACAGGGGGCTACGAGCAGTACTTC. As protein: CASSQETGGYEQYF.

The rearrangement uses TRBV20-1 and TRBJ1-1, with a possible D match to TRBD1 (5 bases). Trimming stripped 3 bases from V and 9 bases from J, with 11 bases between. CDR3 length equals 11 residues. Germline CDR1 and CDR2: DFQATT and SNEGSKA (reference sequence). The CDR3 is CSARAGSKAFF. The DNA for the CDR3 is TGCAGTGCTAGGGCAGGGTCTAAAGCTTTCTTT.

CDR3 coding DNA: TGCGCCAGCAGCCCAGTATTAACACGGAACACTGAAGCTTTCTTT. Its protein product is CASSPVLTRNTEAFF. This rearrangement joins TRBV5-1 to TRBJ1-1; D is uncertain. V was trimmed by 4 bases and J by 1 base, leaving 14 bases between them. Germline CDR1 SGHRS, CDR2 YFSETQ. The CDR3 consists of 15 residues.

The CDR3 loop is CASGFQNTGELFF. The DNA of the CDR3 is TGTGCTAGTGGTTTCCAGAACACCGGGGAGCTGTTTTTT. V is TRBV12-5 and J is TRBJ2-2; no clear D. Germline V gene data show CDR1 as LGHNT and CDR2 as FRNRAP. Trimming stripped 3 bases from V and 1 base from J, with 3 bases between. The CDR3 is 13 amino acids.

The chain recombines TRBV7-5 with TRBJ1-1. TRBV7-5 is a recognized pseudogene. The CDR3 is made up of 14 amino acids. In DNA, the CDR3 is TGTGCCAGAAGCTCCCTCGGGGGGAACACTGAAGCTTTCTTT. It specifies CARSSLGGNTEAFF.

The V gene is TRBV5-4, the J gene TRBJ2-7; D might be TRBD1 (5 bases). CDR3 size: 13 residues. V lost 0 bases, J lost 7 bases, and 11 bases lay in between. Germline assignment: CDR1 SGHNT and CDR2 YYREEE (reference sequence). The CDR3 DNA follows: TGTGCCAGCAGCTTGGACCCAGGGATGGAGCAGTACTTC. It translates to CASSLDPGMEQYF.

CDR3 DNA: TGTGCCAGCCAGGACACTGAAGCTTTCTTT. It specifies CASQDTEAFF. The J gene is TRBJ1-1, the V gene TRBV2; the D is unclear. The CDR3 loop spans 10 amino acids. With 8 bases removed from V and 3 bases from J, the gap between germline ends came to 4 bases. The germline V gene encodes CDR1 SNHLY and CDR2 FYNNEI.

This clone was seen just once. The chain links TRBV11-1 to TRBJ1-2; 9 bases are shared with TRBD1. The V gene's germline CDR1 is SGHAT and CDR2 FQDESV (reference sequence). V gave up 4 bases and J gave up 8 bases; unmatched junction bases: 8. The CDR3 contains 14 residues. CDR3 in DNA: TGTGCCAGCAGCTACCAGGACAGGGGAGGCGGCTACACCTTC. Translation: CASSYQDRGGGYTF. Full variable domain (missing parts from reference TRBV11-1 and TRBJ1-2): EAEVAQSPRYKITEKSQAVAFWCDPISGHATLYWYRQILGQGPELLVQFQDESVVDDSQLPKDRFSAERLKGVDSTLKIQPAELGDSAMYLCASSYQDRGGGYTFGSGTRLTVV.

V and J are TRBV30 and TRBJ2-3, with a possible D match to TRBD2 (7 bases). Between the trimmed V and J ends, which lost 0 bases and 3 bases, there was a span of 16 bases. The CDR3 length is 16 residues. CDR1 and CDR2 (germline): GTSNPN, SVGIG (reference sequence). The CDR3 loop reads CAWSVQGGGRTDTQYF. CDR3 sequence (DNA): TGTGCCTGGAGTGTACAAGGGGGAGGGAGGACAGATACGCAGTATTTT.

V usage is TRBV6-6 and J usage is TRBJ1-1; 10 bases are shared with TRBD1. The germline V gene has CDR1 MNHNY and CDR2 SVGAGI (reference sequence). V lost 4 bases and J lost 11; bases outside the gene matches: 10. The CDR3 runs 14 residues. The CDR3 loop is CASSFPGQGPAAFF. CDR3 DNA sequence: TGTGCCAGCAGTTTTCCGGGACAGGGGCCTGCGGCTTTCTTT.

The V gene is TRBV7-3, the J gene TRBJ2-2; the match to TRBD1 covers 7 bases. This CDR3 contains 15 residues. After removal of 4 bases from V and 5 bases from J, the junction contained 7 bases not matched to a gene. In germline, CDR1 is SGHTA, CDR2 FQGTGA. The CDR3 nucleotides are TGTGCCAGCAGCTCGACAGGGACCAGGACCGGGGAGCTGTTTTTT. Amino acids: CASSSTGTRTGELFF.

This clone occurred a few times. The chain links TRBV6-5 to TRBJ1-2, with TRBD1 as a possible D gene (6 bases). The germline V and J ends were trimmed by 5 bases and 6 bases, with 16 bases remaining between them. This CDR3 spans 14 amino acids. The germline gives CDR1 MNHEY, CDR2 SVGAGI. The CDR3 nucleotides are TGTGCCAGCAGTACCCCGGACAGATGGCATGGCTACACCTTC. The encoded protein is CASSTPDRWHGYTF.

The V call is TRBV5-1, the J call TRBJ2-3; 9 bases align to TRBD2. Losses at the gene ends were 3 bases for V and 2 bases for J; bases not matched to a gene: 7. Germline loops: CDR1 SGHRS, CDR2 YFSETQ. This CDR3 has 16 residues. The CDR3 bases are TGCGCCAGCAGCTCCTCAGCGGGGGGCACCACAGATACGCAGTATTTT. Translation: CASSSSAGGTTDTQYF.

The DNA of the CDR3 is TGTGCCAGCAGAGACAGGGTAGGCGGTGGCTACACCTTC. Translation: CASRDRVGGGYTF. The rearrangement joins TRBV5-4 to TRBJ1-2; 7 bases agree with TRBD1. This CDR3 contains 13 residues. Germline CDR1 and CDR2: SGHNT and YYREEE (reference sequence). Losses at the gene ends were 5 bases for V and 7 bases for J; bases not matched to a gene: 8.

The rearrangement links TRBV7-3 to TRBJ2-2, with 7 bases matching TRBD2. The CDR3 sequence is 13 residues long. Trimming removed 8 bases from V and 2 bases from J; junction bases left unmatched: 2. Germline V gene sequence: CDR1 SGHTA, CDR2 FQGTGA. The CDR3 reads CASGGGNTGELFF. CDR3 in DNA: TGTGCCAGCGGGGGGGGAAACACCGGGGAGCTGTTTTTT.